These 6 T cell receptor beta chains were all obtained from the same sample, sequenced in a study of OX40 agonist ivuxolimab in advanced cancers. Clones were sequenced by immunoSEQ multiplex PCR, and TCRdb holds only the in-frame ones, with some missing. Of some 30,000 clones listed, around nine tenths are singletons. This sample comprised CD4+ or CD8+ T cells sorted from blood, obtained in a trial of the OX40 agonist ivuxolimab. The receptor source for this set is an adult with an advanced solid tumor such as melanoma, head and neck, liver or kidney cancer.

The chain joins TRBV6-1 to TRBJ2-3; the match to TRBD1 covers 9 bases. CDR1 is MNHNS and CDR2 is SASEGT in the germline V gene. Unmatched junction bases numbered 15, after V lost 3 bases and J lost 2 bases. The CDR3 runs to 19 residues. The CDR3 coding sequence is TGTGCCAGCAGTGATTCCTCCGGGACAGGGATTGCCCCCACAGATACGCAGTATTTT. It specifies CASSDSSGTGIAPTDTQYF.

V and J are TRBV20-1 and TRBJ2-7, with TRBD1 identical over 10 bases. The germline CDR1 and CDR2 sequences are DFQATT and SNEGSKA (reference sequence). After removal of 7 bases from V and 7 bases from J, the junction contained 4 bases not matched to a gene. The CDR3 loop spans 11 amino acids. CDR3 amino acids: CSGQGAWEQYF. In DNA form, the CDR3 reads TGCAGTGGACAGGGGGCGTGGGAGCAGTACTTC.

The chain carries TRBV28 and TRBJ1-2; no reliable D call. CDR3 size: 14 residues. Per germline, CDR1 MDHEN and CDR2 SYDVKM. Trimming took off 5 bases at V and 2 bases at J, with 12 bases between the two ends. The CDR3: CASSRLNLNYGYTF. The CDR3 DNA sequence: TGTGCCAGCAGTCGACTGAACCTAAACTATGGCTACACCTTC.

The rearrangement uses TRBV11-3 and TRBJ1-1; 7 bases fit TRBD1. Germline V lookup: CDR1 SGHNT, CDR2 YENEEA. This CDR3 contains 16 residues. V was clipped by 0 bases and J by 4 bases; unmatched bases: 8. The CDR3 loop reads CASSLDGDSWGTEAFF. For the CDR3, the DNA is TGTGCCAGCAGCTTAGATGGGGACAGTTGGGGCACTGAAGCTTTCTTT.

The rearrangement joins TRBV7-9 to TRBJ1-5; TRBD1 is a possible D gene (6 bases). This CDR3 region has 13 residues. Trimming took off 1 base at V and 6 bases at J, with 7 bases between the two ends. Germline values: CDR1 SEHNR, CDR2 FQNEAQ (reference sequence). The CDR3 loop reads CASSLGGRQPQHF. The CDR3 coding sequence is TGTGCCAGCAGCTTAGGGGGGCGTCAGCCCCAGCATTTT.

The gene calls are TRBV6-5 and TRBJ1-4; D gene uncertain. The CDR3 is 14 residues long. Germline CDR1 and CDR2: MNHEY and SVGAGI. V shed 2 bases and J shed 6 bases, with 10 bases lying between them. This CDR3 reads CASSYTRIDEKLFF. The DNA of the CDR3 is TGTGCCAGCAGTTACACACGTATAGATGAAAAACTGTTTTTT.